The 3 T cell receptor beta chains in this list originate from one sample, sequenced in a study of T cells in Graves' hyperthyroidism and ophthalmopathy. RNA transcripts provided the source from which TCR beta CDR3 regions were amplified. An initial round of RT-PCR targeting the TCR CDR3 relied on the HTBI primer set. Via MiXCR, TCRdb re-called the multiplex PCR reads, giving one row per CDR3 protein. The top ten hold over 25% of the sample, which has more than 500,000 distinct CDR3 sequences, approximately 16% seen once. Specimen: blood. These receptors originate from a woman in her thirties with Graves' ophthalmopathy.

The chain links TRBV24-1 to TRBJ2-3; 9 positions agree with TRBD1. The junction had 9 bases not matched to a gene; V was cut back by 9 bases and J by 3 bases. The CDR3 is made up of 15 amino acids. Germline V gene lookup returns CDR1 KGHDR and CDR2 SFDVKD. The CDR3 nucleotides read TGTGCCACCTCACAAACAGGGGGCCGTACAGATACGCAGTATTTT. Translation: CATSQTGGRTDTQYF.

The rearrangement joins TRBV24-1 to TRBJ2-1; 8 bases are a match to TRBD2. With V trimmed by 2 bases and J by 7 bases, 12 bases remained unmatched. Germline V gives CDR1 KGHDR, CDR2 SFDVKD. This CDR3 region has 17 residues. The chain's CDR3 is CATSDSLAGSRLNEQFF. The CDR3 coding sequence is TGTGCCACCAGTGATTCCCTAGCGGGTTCCAGACTGAATGAGCAGTTCTTC.

In this sample, this clonotype turned up many times. The V and J genes are TRBV7-2 and TRBJ2-7; D possibly uses TRBD1 or TRBD2 (5 bases each). V was cut by 5 bases and J by 3 bases, with 11 bases left in between. CDR1 is SGHTA, CDR2 FQGNSA, per germline. The CDR3 consists of 13 residues. The CDR3 reads CASSEGRSYEQYF. The CDR3 coding sequence is TGTGCCAGCAGCGAGGGGCGGAGCTACGAGCAGTACTTC.